Following are 25 T cell receptor beta chains from one sample sequenced in a study of regulatory T cells in long-lasting Graves disease. Construction of the TCR beta libraries employed iRepertoire HTBI primers in conjunction with Arm-PCR of CDR3 regions. A single record per CDR3 protein comes from TCRdb applying MiXCR to the multiplex PCR reads. Here the sample spans roughly 490,000 distinct CDR3 sequences, 22% being singletons. Noted time point: persistent/refractory GD, antithyroid drugs over 5 years with positive TRAb. Construction of the TCR library relied on RNA isolated from PBMCs. The material sequenced was peripheral blood mononuclear cells (PBMCs), taken when the disease was refractory, from a patient treated with antithyroid drugs. These receptors were obtained from a female donor with Graves disease.

This rearrangement joins TRBV2 to TRBJ1-5; TRBD1 might be the D (5 bases). Germline CDR1 SNHLY, CDR2 FYNNEI. The CDR3 is 15 amino acids. Trimming left V 1 base short and J 1 base short, with 8 bases between. The CDR3 spells CASSEGSGSNQPQHF. The CDR3, as DNA: TGTGCCAGCAGTGAAGGTTCAGGGAGCAATCAGCCCCAGCATTTT. Full variable domain (rest looked up from reference TRBV2 and TRBJ1-5): EPEVTQTPSHQVTQMGQEVILRCVPISNHLYFYWYRQILGQKVEFLVSFYNNEISEKSEIFDDQFSVERPDGSNFTLKIRSTKLEDSAMYFCASSEGSGSNQPQHFGDGTRLSIL.

This clonotype was detected only a few times. The genes are TRBV2 and TRBJ2-5, with a weak D call TRBD2 (5 bases). CDR1 and CDR2 (germline): SNHLY, FYNNEI. V gave up 6 bases and J gave up 7 bases, with 15 bases separating them. The CDR3 sequence is 13 residues long. The CDR3 DNA is TGTGCCAGCAGCCCTTTTGAGAGGGCGACCCAGTACTTC. It specifies CASSPFERATQYF.

This clonotype was detected many times. V and J are TRBV2 and TRBJ1-6; 8 bases map to TRBD1. The CDR3 runs to 14 residues. With V trimmed by 8 bases and J by 13 bases, 13 bases remained unmatched. Looked up from germline, CDR1 is SNHLY and CDR2 is FYNNEI. CDR3 bases: TGTGCCAGCTCTCGGACAGGGCCCCGCCGCCCCCTCCACTTT. Translated, it gives CASSRTGPRRPLHF.

This clonotype was picked up many times. V usage is TRBV28 and J usage is TRBJ2-7; 10 bases align to TRBD2. V shed 6 bases and J 3 bases; nucleotides not matched to a gene: 11. This CDR3 spans 16 amino acids. Germline values: CDR1 MDHEN, CDR2 SYDVKM. CDR3 region: CASSPMGLAGDYEQYF. The CDR3 DNA sequence: TGTGCCAGCAGCCCCATGGGGCTAGCGGGAGACTACGAGCAGTACTTC.

The chain carries TRBV5-1 and TRBJ1-4; 7 nucleotides align to TRBD1. The CDR3 consists of 16 residues. V was clipped by 6 bases and J by 6 bases; unmatched bases: 14. Per germline, CDR1 SGHRS and CDR2 YFSETQ. CDR3 region: CASTIDRVRSDEKLFF. CDR3 DNA sequence: TGCGCCAGCACCATTGACAGGGTTAGAAGTGATGAAAAACTGTTTTTT.

This clonotype appeared many times. The CDR3: CASSSRTSLGGELFF. For the CDR3, the DNA is TGTGCCAGCAGTTCCAGGACTTCCCTGGGCGGGGAGCTGTTTTTT. The chain employs TRBV28 and TRBJ2-2, with a possible D match to TRBD2 (5 bases). Looked up from germline, CDR1 is MDHEN and CDR2 is SYDVKM. Between the trimmed V and J ends, which lost 4 bases and 7 bases, there was a span of 16 bases. The CDR3 sequence is 15 residues long. Supplemented by reference TRBV28 and TRBJ2-2, the full variable domain reads DVKVTQSSRYLVKRTGEKVFLECVQDMDHENMFWYRQDPGLGLRLIYFSYDVKMKEKGDIPEGYSVSREKKERFSLILESASTNQTSMYLCASSSRTSLGGELFFGEGSRLTVL.

The genes are TRBV7-9 and TRBJ1-2; the D is unclear. The germline V and J ends were trimmed by 3 bases and 6 bases, with 8 bases remaining between them. The germline V gene encodes CDR1 SEHNR and CDR2 FQNEAQ (reference sequence). This CDR3 region has 12 residues. The CDR3 loop reads CASSLIGDGYTF. Here the CDR3 DNA reads TGTGCCAGCAGCTTGATCGGGGATGGCTACACCTTC.

This clonotype was counted ten times or more. The V gene is TRBV5-1, the J gene TRBJ1-2, with D perhaps TRBD1 (5 bases). The CDR3 sequence is 14 residues long. Trimming took off 1 base at V and 5 bases at J, with 12 bases between the two ends. Germline lookup yields CDR1 SGHRS and CDR2 YFSETQ. The CDR3 is CASSLSQGGYGYTF. CDR3 DNA sequence: TGCGCCAGCAGCTTGAGTCAGGGAGGATATGGCTACACCTTC.

CDR3 sequence reads: CASSLWLAGGYEQYF. CDR3 DNA: TGTGCCAGCAGCTTATGGCTAGCGGGAGGCTACGAGCAGTACTTC. V is TRBV13 and J is TRBJ2-7; TRBD2 matches 11 bases. Trimming took 2 bases from V and 3 from J; bases not matched to a gene: 3. The germline V gene encodes CDR1 PRHDT and CDR2 FYEKMQ (reference sequence). The CDR3 length is 15 residues.

This clonotype was seen many times. The chain recombines TRBV12-3 or TRBV12-4 with TRBJ1-6; TRBD1 might be the D (6 bases). The V gene lost 6 bases and the J gene lost 7 bases, with 13 bases spanning the gap. This CDR3 contains 14 residues. This CDR3 is CASSLQGRNSPLHF. CDR3 bases: TGTGCCAGCAGCCTACAGGGCCGGAATTCACCCCTCCACTTT.

This chain links TRBV6-1 with TRBJ2-5, with 9 bases that match TRBD2. V was clipped by 6 bases and J by 4 bases; unmatched bases: 9. This CDR3 region has 15 residues. Per the germline V gene, CDR1 is MNHNS and CDR2 is SASEGT. CDR3 sequence reads: CASRALTSGRETQYF. DNA of the CDR3: TGTGCCAGCAGGGCCTTGACTAGCGGAAGAGAGACCCAGTACTTC.

Comments on this clonotype: Given a far larger clone just one base away, this is likely a sequencing read error. The chain couples TRBV7-2 to TRBJ2-3; no definite D call. The J call may not be correct, given that the DNA end is closer to TRBJ2-7. There are 12 residues in the CDR3. The germline V gene encodes CDR1 SGHTA and CDR2 FQGNSA. In DNA, the CDR3 is TGTGCCAGCAGCTTCCACTCCTACGAGCAGTACTTC. It codes for CASSFHSYEQYF.

This clonotype occurred a few times. The chain couples TRBV6-5 to TRBJ1-5, with D uncertain. CDR1 and CDR2 from the germline V gene are MNHEY and SVGAGI. The CDR3 loop spans 16 amino acids. The V and J ends lost 4 bases and 0 bases respectively, with 13 bases between them. CDR3 sequence reads: CASSSPPQDSNQPQHF. The DNA for the CDR3 is TGTGCCAGCAGTTCCCCCCCCCAGGATAGCAATCAGCCCCAGCATTTT.

This clonotype was seen ten or more times. The chain uses TRBV28 and TRBJ1-5; a possible D gene is TRBD1 (5 bases). V was clipped by 2 bases and J by 6 bases, with 20 bases between them. Germline V CDR1 and CDR2: MDHEN, SYDVKM. The CDR3 is 17 residues long. As DNA, the CDR3 is TGTGCCAGCAGTTTAAGGCGTTTCGACAGACGAGGTCAGCCCCAGCATTTT. This codes for CASSLRRFDRRGQPQHF.

This clonotype has just a few counts. The gene calls are TRBV5-8 and TRBJ2-5, with 8 bases fitting TRBD2. Germline CDR1 and CDR2: SGHTS and YDEGEE. This CDR3 has 16 residues. V shed 4 bases, J shed 0 bases, and the junction held 8 bases outside the gene matches. The CDR3 spells CASSARASGYQETQYF. CDR3 nucleotides: TGTGCCAGCAGCGCCCGGGCTAGCGGGTACCAAGAGACCCAGTACTTC.

This clonotype has a count of ten or more. The chain is built from TRBV2 and TRBJ2-3; no firm D call. Deletions cut 5 bases from V and 4 bases from J, with 4 bases between. This CDR3 spans 11 amino acids. The germline V gene has CDR1 SNHLY and CDR2 FYNNEI. The DNA for the CDR3 is TGTGCCAGCAGTATGGCAGATACGCAGTATTTT. It codes for CASSMADTQYF. The whole variable domain, remainder taken from reference TRBV2 and TRBJ2-3, is EPEVTQTPSHQVTQMGQEVILRCVPISNHLYFYWYRQILGQKVEFLVSFYNNEISEKSEIFDDQFSVERPDGSNFTLKIRSTKLEDSAMYFCASSMADTQYFGPGTRLTVL.

The table lists this clonotype with a few counts. J is TRBJ2-7 and V is TRBV18; a possible D gene is TRBD1 (6 bases). The CDR3 totals 15 residues. The germline V gene has CDR1 KGHSH and CDR2 LQKENI. V lost 2 bases and J lost 2, with 13 bases in between. CDR3 loop: CASSPGTYPAYEQYF. In nucleotides, the CDR3 is TGTGCCAGCTCACCAGGGACATACCCTGCCTACGAGCAGTACTTC.

As to this clonotype: It is likely a read error: a sequence one base away is far more abundant. J is TRBJ1-1 and V is TRBV29-1, with unresolved D. The V gene's germline CDR1 is SQVTM and CDR2 ANQGSEA. The CDR3 totals 12 residues. CDR3 residues: CSVGQLNTETFF. As DNA, the CDR3 is TGCAGCGTTGGTCAGCTGAACACTGAAACTTTCTTT.

The genes are TRBV30 and TRBJ2-5; 11 bases fit TRBD2. CDR3 length equals 14 residues. The germline gives CDR1 GTSNPN, CDR2 SVGIG (reference sequence). Trimming took 8 bases from V and 2 from J; bases not matched to a gene: 7. The CDR3 sequence is CAGSWTSGQETQYF. CDR3 DNA sequence: TGTGCCGGTAGCTGGACTAGCGGGCAAGAGACCCAGTACTTC.

This clonotype was seen more than once but under ten times. V usage is TRBV28 and J usage is TRBJ1-2; 7 positions agree with TRBD1. CDR3 length: 13 residues. CDR1 and CDR2 from the germline V gene are MDHEN and SYDVKM. V was clipped by 6 bases and J by 8 bases; unmatched bases: 9. This chain's CDR3 is CASRLQGKEGYTF. In DNA, the CDR3 is TGTGCCAGCAGGCTACAGGGGAAGGAGGGCTACACCTTC.

This clonotype was seen a handful of times. This chain links TRBV6-1 with TRBJ1-1; TRBD1 aligns across 7 bases. This CDR3 contains 20 residues. The germline V gene has CDR1 MNHNS and CDR2 SASEGT. V gave up 6 bases and J gave up 0 bases; unmatched junction bases: 22. CDR3 region: CASRNTPSTGWGVMNTEAFF. The CDR3 coding sequence is TGTGCCAGCAGGAACACTCCATCGACAGGGTGGGGTGTTATGAACACTGAAGCTTTCTTT.

In its sample, this clonotype was seen a few times. The CDR3 here is CASSPDRGYGELFF. In nucleotides, the CDR3 is TGTGCCAGCAGCCCGGACAGGGGATACGGGGAGCTGTTTTTT. The V gene is TRBV27, the J gene TRBJ2-2; 9 bases map to TRBD1. Germline CDR1 and CDR2: MNHEY and SMNVEV (reference sequence). J gave up 7 bases and V 6 bases, and 6 bases lay outside the gene matches. The CDR3 runs 14 residues.

This clonotype has a count of ten or more. V and J are TRBV2 and TRBJ2-7; 8 bases are shared with TRBD2. The CDR3 runs 14 residues. The germline V gene encodes CDR1 SNHLY and CDR2 FYNNEI. With V trimmed by 3 bases and J by 4 bases, 5 bases remained unmatched. The CDR3 region has the DNA TGTGCCAGCAGTGATAAACTAGCGGATTACGAGCAGTACTTC. This translates into CASSDKLADYEQYF.

This clonotype was observed a handful of times. The chain combines TRBV6-1 with TRBJ1-1, with a tentative D call TRBD1 (6 bases). Germline assignment: CDR1 MNHNS and CDR2 SASEGT. The CDR3 spans 14 residues. Trimming shortened V by 7 bases and J by 8 bases, and 20 bases separated the two germline ends. The CDR3 DNA follows: TGTGCCAGCATCATGGGGGGCGGCACTCCCGAAGCTTTCTTT. Encoded protein: CASIMGGGTPEAFF.

This chain uses TRBV7-2 with TRBJ1-5; D ambiguous. Germline values: CDR1 SGHTA, CDR2 FQGNSA. The CDR3 runs to 14 residues. Trimming removed 1 base at V and 5 bases at J, with 9 bases between. For the CDR3, the DNA is TGTGCCAGCAGCTTAGACGGGAAGTATCAGCCCCAGCATTTT. Translated, it gives CASSLDGKYQPQHF.